Shown below are 26 T cell receptor beta chains from a single sample sequenced in a study of T cell repertoires in cytomegalovirus infection. TCRdb re-derived calls from the reads in MiXCR, one entry per CDR3 protein. The table has about 250,000 distinct CDR3 sequences, around 6.2% seen once; the top ten hold around 6.5%. Sequencing used PBMCs. These TCRs come from a human donor in good health (CMV status not recorded). Some clones in this sample may be carry-over from other donors' samples.

This rearrangement joins TRBV6-2 or TRBV6-3 to TRBJ1-5; 7 bases fit TRBD1. The germline gives CDR1 MNHEY, CDR2 SVGEGT. CDR3 size: 16 residues. The junction had 5 bases not matched to a gene; V was cut back by 0 bases and J by 3 bases. The CDR3 sequence: CASSYSDRDDNQPQHF. As DNA, the CDR3 is TGTGCCAGCAGTTACTCTGACAGGGATGACAATCAGCCCCAGCATTTT.

This clonotype came up many times. The V and J genes are TRBV7-9 and TRBJ2-1; 7 nucleotides agree with TRBD1. Germline assignment: CDR1 SEHNR and CDR2 FQNEAQ (reference sequence). This CDR3 is 14 amino acids long. The V and J ends lost 5 bases and 7 bases, in that order; junction bases with no gene match: 8. The DNA for the CDR3 is TGTGCCAGCAGCCTACCCTTGACAGGGAATGAGCAGTTCTTC. Translating it yields CASSLPLTGNEQFF. The whole variable domain, filled in from reference TRBV7-9 and TRBJ2-1, reads DTGVSQNPRHKITKRGQNVTFRCDPISEHNRLYWYRQTLGQGPEFLTYFQNEAQLEKSRLLSDRFSAERPKGSFSTLEIQRTEQGDSAMYLCASSLPLTGNEQFFGPGTRLTVL.

This clonotype was recorded at least ten times. V is TRBV10-3 and J is TRBJ2-1; tentatively, D is TRBD1 or TRBD2 (6 bases each). CDR1 is ENHRY and CDR2 is SYGVKD in the germline V gene. V lost 8 bases and J 4 bases, leaving 12 bases between the germline ends. This CDR3 region has 13 residues. CDR3 in amino acids: CAISQGGYNEQFF. CDR3 bases: TGTGCCATCTCACAGGGAGGTTACAATGAGCAGTTCTTC.

On this clonotype: A much larger clone lies one base from this, so it may be a read error. J is TRBJ2-3 and V is TRBV23-1, with TRBD1 matching over 9 bases. TRBV23-1 is designated an ORF whose function remains uncertain. After removal of 4 bases from V and 1 base from J, the junction contained 12 bases not matched to a gene. This CDR3 has 18 residues. Here the CDR3 DNA reads TGCGCCAGCAGTCGGGAGGGACAGGGTCTCCCGCGCACAGATACGCAGTATTTT. Translation: CASSREGQGLPRTDTQYF.

This clonotype was counted many times. The chain combines TRBV2 with TRBJ2-7; a weak D match, TRBD1 (5 bases). CDR3 length equals 12 residues. The germline gives CDR1 SNHLY, CDR2 FYNNEI. The germline V and J ends were trimmed by 8 bases and 2 bases, with 10 bases remaining between them. CDR3 coding DNA: TGTGCCAGCGGTAGACAGACCTACGAGCAGTACTTC. Translating it yields CASGRQTYEQYF.

Ten or more counts support this clonotype. The rearrangement joins TRBV20-1 to TRBJ1-1, with D unresolved. There are 13 residues in the CDR3. Germline CDR1 and CDR2: DFQATT and SNEGSKA (reference sequence). Trimming stripped 2 bases from V and 1 base from J, with 8 bases between. This CDR3 reads CSARPDGNTEAFF. The CDR3 bases are TGCAGTGCTAGACCTGATGGGAACACTGAAGCTTTCTTT.

J is TRBJ1-1 and V is TRBV29-1, with TRBD1 matching over 11 bases. The CDR3 consists of 14 residues. The trim removed 6 bases at V and 2 bases at J, leaving 5 bases unmatched. Germline V gene lookup returns CDR1 SQVTM and CDR2 ANQGSEA. The DNA of the CDR3 is TGCAGCGTAGGACGGACAGGGGGCAACACTGAAGCTTTCTTT. It yields the protein CSVGRTGGNTEAFF.

This clonotype was seen many times. The rearrangement links TRBV5-6 to TRBJ1-5; 10 nucleotides agree with TRBD1. V gave up 3 bases and J gave up 7 bases; unmatched junction bases: 7. This CDR3 has 15 amino acids. Germline CDR1 reads SGHDT; CDR2 reads YYEEEE. The CDR3 nucleotides are TGTGCCAGCAGCTGGGGGGGACAGGGGTACCAGCCCCAGCATTTT. It is translated as CASSWGGQGYQPQHF. Supplemented by reference TRBV5-6 and TRBJ1-5, the full variable domain reads DAGVTQSPTHLIKTRGQQVTLRCSPKSGHDTVSWYQQALGQGPQFIFQYYEEEERQRGNFPDRFSGHQFPNYSSELNVNALLLGDSALYLCASSWGGQGYQPQHFGDGTRLSIL.

This clonotype was detected many times. The chain uses TRBV6-4 and TRBJ2-1; D unresolved. V was shortened by 0 bases and J by 5 bases, with 5 bases between the two germline ends. Per germline, CDR1 MRHNA and CDR2 SNTAGT. The CDR3 is 13 residues long. The CDR3 sequence: CASSDSGNNEQFF. CDR3 nucleotides: TGTGCCAGCAGTGACTCGGGGAACAATGAGCAGTTCTTC.

The chain is built from TRBV2 and TRBJ2-1; 8 bases are shared with TRBD1. Per germline, CDR1 SNHLY and CDR2 FYNNEI. With V trimmed by 8 bases and J by 5 bases, 5 bases remained unmatched. This CDR3 is 13 amino acids long. CDR3 DNA: TGTGCCAGCGGCGGACAGGGTAACAATGAGCAGTTCTTC. The encoded protein is CASGGQGNNEQFF.

This clonotype was found many times. V and J are TRBV20-1 and TRBJ2-2, with 7 positions matching TRBD1. The ends lost 0 bases at V and 2 bases at J; junction bases unmatched: 6. The CDR3 runs 16 residues. Germline V lookup: CDR1 DFQATT, CDR2 SNEGSKA (reference sequence). The CDR3 sequence: CSARDGGQTNTGELFF. Written as DNA, the CDR3 is TGCAGTGCTAGAGATGGGGGACAGACCAACACCGGGGAGCTGTTTTTT.

This clonotype was counted at least ten times. J is TRBJ1-1 and V is TRBV12-3 or TRBV12-4; unclear D gene. The CDR3 spans 12 residues. V was cut by 6 bases and J by 5 bases, with 10 bases left in between. CDR3 residues: CASSGWGTEAFF. The DNA of the CDR3 is TGTGCCAGCAGCGGGTGGGGAACTGAAGCTTTCTTT.

This clonotype was counted between two and nine times. The chain couples TRBV7-2 to TRBJ1-2; 8 bases line up with TRBD1. CDR1 is SGHTA and CDR2 is FQGNSA in the germline V gene. CDR3 length: 14 amino acids. V was pared by 5 bases and J by 4 bases, with 6 bases of the junction left unmatched. CDR3: CASSKTGDGYGYTF. CDR3 bases: TGTGCCAGCAGCAAGACAGGGGACGGCTATGGCTACACCTTC.

Many counts were recorded for this clonotype. V and J are TRBV7-2 and TRBJ1-2; TRBD1 is a possible D gene (6 bases). Germline V CDR1 and CDR2: SGHTA, FQGNSA. This CDR3 is built from 14 residues. Trimming removed 3 bases from V and 0 bases from J, with 8 bases in between. The CDR3 region is CASSLGHANYGYTF. The CDR3 region has the DNA TGTGCCAGCAGCTTGGGACACGCTAACTATGGCTACACCTTC.

This clonotype was picked up many times. The chain is built from TRBV29-1 and TRBJ2-1; 10 nucleotides align to TRBD2. The CDR3 consists of 15 residues. Germline CDR1 and CDR2: SQVTM and ANQGSEA. The ends lost 2 bases at V and 9 bases at J; junction bases unmatched: 10. In nucleotides, the CDR3 is TGCAGCGTTGAAAGAATTAGCGGGGGGCGGGCTGAGCAGTTCTTC. It is translated as CSVERISGGRAEQFF.

This clonotype has a count of ten or more. The V gene is TRBV7-6, the J gene TRBJ2-5; the match to TRBD2 covers 7 bases. The CDR3 runs 15 residues. V was pared by 6 bases and J by 5 bases, with 12 bases of the junction left unmatched. Germline V CDR1 and CDR2: SGHVS, FNYEAQ. The CDR3 loop is CASSPRGAAGETQYF. The CDR3 coding sequence is TGTGCCAGCAGTCCCCGGGGCGCAGCGGGGGAGACCCAGTACTTC.

This clonotype came up many times. V gene TRBV28 combines with J gene TRBJ1-6; D is undetermined. V gave up 3 bases and J gave up 9 bases, with 12 bases separating them. The CDR3 contains 14 residues. In germline, CDR1 is MDHEN, CDR2 SYDVKM. The CDR3 DNA reads TGTGCCAGCAGTTTTTTAGGGAACCCTTCACCCCTCCACTTT. This codes for CASSFLGNPSPLHF. Complete variable domain (other parts from reference TRBV28 and TRBJ1-6): DVKVTQSSRYLVKRTGEKVFLECVQDMDHENMFWYRQDPGLGLRLIYFSYDVKMKEKGDIPEGYSVSREKKERFSLILESASTNQTSMYLCASSFLGNPSPLHFGNGTRLTVT.

This clonotype was seen many times. This chain links TRBV9 with TRBJ2-3; D gene unclear. Germline V CDR1 and CDR2: SGDLS, YYNGEE. Trimming pared 0 bases from V and 1 base from J, leaving 12 bases between. The CDR3 contains 16 residues. CDR3: CASSVDISYGTDTQYF. The CDR3 DNA reads as TGTGCCAGCAGCGTAGATATATCGTATGGCACAGATACGCAGTATTTT.

The chain uses TRBV28 and TRBJ1-2; D call uncertain. The CDR3 is 13 residues long. Germline CDR1 is MDHEN and CDR2 is SYDVKM. V lost 5 bases and J 1 base, leaving 8 bases between the germline ends. CDR3 coding DNA: TGTGCCAGCAGTCTCCAGGTTAACTATGGCTACACCTTC. The encoded protein is CASSLQVNYGYTF.

This clonotype showed up many times. The rearrangement joins TRBV6-1 to TRBJ1-5; the match to TRBD1 covers 8 bases. Germline CDR1 reads MNHNS; CDR2 reads SASEGT. V lost 6 bases and J lost 3; bases outside the gene matches: 7. The CDR3 consists of 15 residues. CDR3 nucleotides: TGTGCCAGCAGCGGACAGGGTAGACCCAATCAGCCCCAGCATTTT. This translates into CASSGQGRPNQPQHF.

This clonotype came up many times. V and J are TRBV12-3 or TRBV12-4 and TRBJ2-3, with 7 bases aligning to TRBD2. This CDR3 has 14 residues. V gave up 5 bases and J gave up 5 bases; unmatched junction bases: 7. The CDR3 sequence is CASSDRGVGDTQYF. DNA of the CDR3: TGTGCCAGCAGTGACCGGGGGGTAGGAGATACGCAGTATTTT.

The chain uses TRBV29-1 and TRBJ1-1; D gene ambiguous. This CDR3 is built from 12 residues. Germline V gene sequence: CDR1 SQVTM, CDR2 ANQGSEA. V lost 3 bases and J 2 bases, leaving 7 bases between the germline ends. CDR3 protein: CSVESRNTEAFF. The CDR3 region has the DNA TGCAGCGTTGAGTCCAGAAACACTGAAGCTTTCTTT.

The V call is TRBV29-1, the J call TRBJ1-2; D call uncertain. Trimming left V 7 bases short and J 7 bases short, with 16 bases between. The germline V gene has CDR1 SQVTM and CDR2 ANQGSEA. CDR3 size: 12 residues. The CDR3 bases are TGCAGCGATATGCAGGTTTCGGGTGGCTACACCTTC. Translated, it gives CSDMQVSGGYTF.

The V and J genes are TRBV28 and TRBJ1-5; D is unresolved. V shed 3 bases and J shed 4 bases, with 10 bases lying between them. This CDR3 has 14 residues. Germline lookup yields CDR1 MDHEN and CDR2 SYDVKM. The CDR3 nucleotides are TGTGCCAGCAGTTTCAAAGGGCATAATCAGCCCCAGCATTTT. Amino acid sequence: CASSFKGHNQPQHF.

This clonotype was recorded many times. The chain carries TRBV6-5 and TRBJ1-3; D is uncertain. This CDR3 has 14 residues. The V and J ends lost 8 bases and 4 bases respectively, with 15 bases between them. CDR1 is MNHEY, CDR2 SVGAGI, per germline. Here the CDR3 DNA reads TGTGCCAGCGGAGGACGACCATTGGGAAACACCATATATTTT. Translating it yields CASGGRPLGNTIYF.

This clonotype has at least ten counts. The chain joins TRBV12-3 or TRBV12-4 to TRBJ1-5; no definite D call. V gave up 0 bases and J gave up 6 bases, with 9 bases separating them. The CDR3 is made up of 14 amino acids. This chain's CDR3 is CASSLAGNSQPQHF. In DNA form, the CDR3 reads TGTGCCAGCAGTTTAGCAGGGAACAGTCAGCCCCAGCATTTT.